The clone carrying this TCR beta chain was counted only a few times. These data are taken from a study of early T cells in non-severe SARS-CoV-2 infection. TCRdb used MiXCR to reprocess the 5' RACE reads, holding one entry per CDR3 protein. The sample contains over 50,000 distinct CDR3 sequences, over 7% of which appear only once. Deletions cut 6 bases from V and 3 bases from J, with 12 bases between. The CDR3 contains 13 residues. The clonotype was recovered from an adult who was a healthcare worker with PCR-confirmed SARS-CoV-2 infection or an uninfected control (not recorded which). The chain links TRBV12-3 or TRBV12-4 to TRBJ2-7, with no clear D. Material: whole blood. The CDR3 protein is CASSSSRVYEQYF. CDR3 coding DNA: TGTGCCAGCAGCTCGTCCCGCGTCTACGAGCAGTACTTC.